This TCR beta chain was recovered during a study of sequential checkpoint blockade in melanoma. CDR1 LNHDA and CDR2 SQIVND come from the germline V gene (reference sequence). Between the trimmed V and J ends, which lost 6 bases and 2 bases, there was a span of 10 bases. The CDR3 runs to 13 residues. Repertoires were generated with immunoSEQ multiplex PCR, while TCRdb's copy carries only in-frame clones and drops some. The table includes several thousand clones, approximately 59% detected once. Treatment of the sample: randomized to nivolumab then ipilimumab (arm A) or the reverse (arm B). The TCR comes from a human donor with melanoma. This sequence joins TRBV19 and TRBJ1-2; a possible D gene is TRBD1 (6 bases). The material sequenced was CD8+ T cells sorted from blood (inferred from file names), taken from a patient given nivolumab and ipilimumab in sequence. CDR3 region: CASSQTGNYGYTF. DNA for the CDR3: TGTGCCAGTAGCCAGACAGGAAACTATGGCTACACCTTC. Supplemented by reference TRBV19 and TRBJ1-2, the full variable domain reads DGGITQSPKYLFRKEGQNVTLSCEQNLNHDAMYWYRQDPGQGLRLIYYSQIVNDFQKGDIAEGYSVSREKKESFPLTVTSAQKNPTAFYLCASSQTGNYGYTFGSGTRLTVV.